What follows are 31 T cell receptor beta chains derived from one specimen sequenced in a study of Ad26.COV2.S vaccination and SARS-CoV-2 variants. Documented treatment: roughly 18 received Ad26.COV2.S at low or high dose, single or two shots; roughly 5 received placebo; per-sample allocation not given. The investigators took samples on day 63 after the first vaccine or placebo injection. Profiling relied on immunoSEQ multiplex PCR, and the TCRdb table lists in-frame clones only, not all of them. The sample has some 410,000 clones; 92% are singletons. Sequencing used peripheral blood, obtained in a trial of Ad26.COV2.S vaccine versus placebo. These receptors all come from a person aged 18-60 years who received the Ad26.COV2.S COVID-19 vaccine or a placebo.

The chain joins TRBV30 to TRBJ2-7; D possibly matches TRBD1 or TRBD2 (5 bases each). The germline V gene has CDR1 GTSNPN and CDR2 SVGIG (reference sequence). This CDR3 comprises 13 residues. Trimming shortened V by 7 bases and J by 4 bases, and 17 bases separated the two germline ends. CDR3 sequence: CASNGRVAYEQYF. CDR3 coding DNA: TGTGCCTCCAATGGCAGGGTAGCGTACGAGCAGTACTTC.

Worth noting for this clone: Without the conserved terminal phenylalanine or tryptophan, this CDR3 likely stems from a read error. It is unclear where the CDR3 begins or ends on the DNA, so no DNA is shown, and the CDR3 is as TCRdb lists it. The chain uses TRBV2 and TRBJ2-7; TRBD1, as called in the table, went unchecked against the DNA. Germline-derived CDR1 and CDR2 are SNHLY and FYNNEI. The CDR3 spans 12 amino acids, including both terminal residues. Here the CDR3 reads CASDTTGARLSL.

This clone came up many times. This chain joins TRBV7-9 and TRBJ2-2; no reliable D call. The V gene's germline CDR1 is SEHNR and CDR2 FQNEAQ (reference sequence). The CDR3 is 13 amino acids. Between the trimmed V and J ends, which lost 2 bases and 5 bases, there was a span of 6 bases. This CDR3 reads CASSLSQTGELFF. CDR3 DNA sequence: TGTGCCAGCAGCTTATCTCAGACCGGGGAGCTGTTTTTT.

V is TRBV10-1 and J is TRBJ2-4; TRBD2 is a possible D gene (5 bases). Germline V lookup: CDR1 WNHNN, CDR2 SYGVQD (reference sequence). V lost 5 bases and J 5 bases, leaving 22 bases between the germline ends. This CDR3 comprises 17 residues. The CDR3 spells CASSPDHASFGENIQYF. The DNA of the CDR3 is TGCGCCAGCAGTCCTGATCATGCTAGCTTCGGCGAAAACATTCAGTACTTC.

The CDR3 loop is CASSVTTDTGELFF. As DNA, the CDR3 is TGTGCCAGCAGTGTCACCACGGACACCGGGGAGCTGTTTTTT. J is TRBJ2-2 and V is TRBV27, with D hard to call. Per germline, CDR1 MNHEY and CDR2 SMNVEV (reference sequence). This CDR3 is 14 amino acids long. The V end was cut by 5 bases, the J end by 3 bases, with 10 bases between.

This clone came up once. The rearrangement joins TRBV19 to TRBJ1-2; 10 bases are shared with TRBD1. The V segment lost 5 bases and the J segment 6 bases; nucleotides outside the gene matches: 9. Per the germline V gene, CDR1 is LNHDA and CDR2 is SQIVND (reference sequence). The CDR3 extends over 15 amino acids. CDR3 sequence reads: CASSVTGGAYDGYTF. The DNA of the CDR3 is TGTGCCAGTAGTGTGACAGGGGGCGCGTACGATGGCTACACCTTC.

In the case of this clone: Its ends do not fully match the called genes, so a read error is possible. The J gene is TRBJ2-5, the V gene TRBV28; D unclear. CDR1 and CDR2 (germline): MDHEN, SYDVKM. CDR3 length equals 13 residues. Here the CDR3 reads CATTVQLRETKYF. The CDR3 region has the DNA TGTGCCACCACTGTTCAGCTTAGAGAGACCAAGTACTTC.

The rearrangement joins TRBV9 to TRBJ1-1; D is unclear. CDR1 is SGDLS, CDR2 YYNGEE, per germline. CDR3 size: 13 residues. V was trimmed by 2 bases and J by 3 bases, leaving 8 bases between them. CDR3 nucleotide sequence: TGTGCCAGCAGCGTCCGTCCGGACACTGAAGCTTTCTTT. Residues: CASSVRPDTEAFF.

This clone was observed a few times. The rearrangement joins TRBV6-2 or TRBV6-3 to TRBJ2-5, with unresolved D. Trimming stripped 0 bases from V and 4 bases from J, with 3 bases between. The germline V gene encodes CDR1 MNHEY and CDR2 SVGEGT. The CDR3 spans 12 residues. The CDR3 here is CASSYSGETQYF. CDR3 in DNA: TGTGCCAGCAGTTACTCGGGAGAGACCCAGTACTTC.

The genes are TRBV5-5 and TRBJ2-7, with 7 bases fitting TRBD1. The CDR3 contains 13 residues. Germline CDR1 and CDR2: SGHKS and YYEKEE (reference sequence). The trim removed 1 base at V and 5 bases at J, leaving 3 bases unmatched. The CDR3 region is CASSLTGDDEQYF. CDR3 DNA sequence: TGTGCCAGCAGCTTGACAGGGGATGACGAGCAGTACTTC.

V is TRBV18 and J is TRBJ2-1, with 8 bases that match TRBD1. The germline V gene encodes CDR1 KGHSH and CDR2 LQKENI. V dropped 3 bases and J dropped 2; count of bases not matched to a gene: 6. The CDR3 spans 16 residues. The CDR3 DNA is TGTGCCAGCTCACCTCCCCGGGACAGGACCTACAATGAGCAGTTCTTC. Translation: CASSPPRDRTYNEQFF.

This clone was observed once. The V and J genes are TRBV11-3 and TRBJ2-1; D is possibly TRBD1 (5 bases). Trimming shortened V by 4 bases and J by 0 bases, and 10 bases separated the two germline ends. The V gene's germline CDR1 is SGHNT and CDR2 YENEEA. The CDR3 extends over 15 amino acids. The CDR3 here is CASSSGQSSYNEQFF. In DNA form, the CDR3 reads TGTGCCAGCAGCTCCGGACAAAGCTCCTACAATGAGCAGTTCTTC. Full variable domain (remainder filled in from reference TRBV11-3 and TRBJ2-1): EAGVVQSPRYKIIEKKQPVAFWCNPISGHNTLYWYLQNLGQGPELLIRYENEEAVDDSQLPKDRFSAERLKGVDSTLKIQPAELGDSAVYLCASSSGQSSYNEQFFGPGTRLTVL.

V gene TRBV9 combines with J gene TRBJ1-6; possibly TRBD1 for D (6 bases). This CDR3 contains 16 residues. The V and J ends lost 0 bases and 7 bases respectively, with 14 bases between them. Germline lookup yields CDR1 SGDLS and CDR2 YYNGEE. The CDR3 DNA reads as TGTGCCAGCAGCGTAGAGGGGGACATAAGAAATTCACCCCTCCACTTT. This encodes CASSVEGDIRNSPLHF.

This chain links TRBV28 with TRBJ2-7, with 7 bases matching TRBD2. The germline V gene encodes CDR1 MDHEN and CDR2 SYDVKM. The CDR3 consists of 13 residues. Unmatched junction bases numbered 7, after V lost 5 bases and J lost 6 bases. The DNA of the CDR3 is TGTGCCAGCAGTCCAGCTTGGGAGGGCGAGCAGTACTTC. It is translated as CASSPAWEGEQYF.

V usage is TRBV3-1 (or the pseudogene TRBV3-2) and J usage is TRBJ1-4; TRBD1 might be the D (5 bases). The CDR3 totals 14 residues. CDR1 LGHDT and CDR2 YNNKEL come from the germline V gene (reference sequence). V gave up 3 bases and J gave up 7 bases, with 12 bases separating them. CDR3: CASSHGGLGEKLFF. The CDR3 DNA reads TGTGCCAGCAGCCATGGGGGATTAGGTGAAAAACTGTTTTTT.

The CDR3 DNA reads as TGTGCCAGCAGCTTCAGACAGGGAGGTTCACCCCTCCACTTT. Translated: CASSFRQGGSPLHF. The rearrangement joins TRBV11-2 to TRBJ1-6; TRBD1 agrees at 7 bases. Germline V gives CDR1 SGHAT, CDR2 FQNNGV. V was pared by 3 bases and J by 9 bases, with 5 bases of the junction left unmatched. The CDR3 covers 14 residues.

This clone was observed once. This chain uses TRBV6-1 with TRBJ2-3; 13 nucleotides match TRBD2. The CDR3 length is 18 residues. J lost 3 bases, V lost 0 bases, and 6 bases had no gene match. The germline V gene encodes CDR1 MNHNS and CDR2 SASEGT. The CDR3 nucleotides are TGTGCCAGCAGTGAAGCGCAGACTAGCGGGGGGAGAACAGATACGCAGTATTTT. Encoded protein: CASSEAQTSGGRTDTQYF.

The rearrangement uses TRBV10-1 and TRBJ1-4, with D perhaps TRBD1 (5 bases). The CDR3 contains 13 residues. With 5 bases removed from V and 5 bases from J, the gap between germline ends came to 9 bases. Germline V gives CDR1 WNHNN, CDR2 SYGVQD (reference sequence). The CDR3 coding sequence is TGCGCCAGCAGTCCGGACACGAATGAAAAACTGTTTTTT. Translating it yields CASSPDTNEKLFF.

This chain uses TRBV18 with TRBJ1-1; D is uncertain. The CDR3 extends over 15 amino acids. Germline-derived CDR1 and CDR2 are KGHSH and LQKENI. Trimming shortened V by 0 bases and J by 0 bases, and 8 bases separated the two germline ends. CDR3 DNA: TGTGCCAGCTCACCACCAGGGCGGCTGAACACTGAAGCTTTCTTT. Encoded protein: CASSPPGRLNTEAFF.

The chain uses TRBV19 and TRBJ2-3; D is unresolved. CDR3 length: 13 amino acids. V shed 5 bases and J shed 4 bases, with 10 bases lying between them. CDR1 and CDR2 from the germline V gene are LNHDA and SQIVND (reference sequence). As DNA, the CDR3 is TGTGCCAGTAGTCCCTGGATATCAGATACGCAGTATTTT. Translating it yields CASSPWISDTQYF.

The V call is TRBV29-1, the J call TRBJ1-1, with 7 bases matching TRBD1. This CDR3 comprises 16 residues. Looked up from germline, CDR1 is SQVTM and CDR2 is ANQGSEA. The V gene end was trimmed by 5 bases and the J gene end by 4 bases; junction bases not matched to a gene: 16. CDR3 nucleotide sequence: TGCAGCGTTCAGGATAAAATGACAGGGAGGGTCACTGAAGCTTTCTTT. It specifies CSVQDKMTGRVTEAFF. The full variable domain, its missing parts supplied by reference TRBV29-1 and TRBJ1-1, is SAVISQKPSRDICQRGTSLTIQCQVDSQVTMMFWYRQQPGQSLTLIATANQGSEATYESGFVIDKFPISRPNLTFSTLTVSNMSPEDSSIYLCSVQDKMTGRVTEAFFGQGTRLTVV.

V gene TRBV13 combines with J gene TRBJ1-2; 12 bases fit TRBD1. The CDR3 is 16 residues long. With 3 bases clipped from V and 6 bases from J, the junction kept 8 bases outside the gene matches. Germline V lookup: CDR1 PRHDT, CDR2 FYEKMQ (reference sequence). This chain's CDR3 is CASSFLGTGGEDGYTF. The CDR3, as DNA: TGTGCCAGCAGCTTTCTCGGGACAGGGGGCGAAGATGGCTACACCTTC.

The CDR3 bases are TGTGCCTGGATCGGGGGGACAGGGGGGAGAGAGCAGTACTTC. This encodes CAWIGGTGGREQYF. This chain joins TRBV30 and TRBJ2-7; 11 bases line up with TRBD1. V trimming: 4 bases; J trimming: 7 bases; junction bases outside the gene matches: 9. In germline, CDR1 is GTSNPN, CDR2 SVGIG (reference sequence). This CDR3 spans 14 amino acids.

CDR3 sequence reads: CASSPSGQHYTDTQYF. The CDR3 nucleotides are TGTGCCAGCTCACCATCGGGACAGCATTACACAGATACGCAGTATTTT. The chain joins TRBV18 to TRBJ2-3; 7 bases match TRBD1. The CDR3 consists of 16 residues. Germline V CDR1 and CDR2: KGHSH, LQKENI. V lost 2 bases to trimming and J lost 2 bases; unmatched junction nucleotides: 7. Filled out from reference TRBV18 and TRBJ2-3, the complete variable domain reads NAGVMQNPRHLVRRRGQEARLRCSPMKGHSHVYWYRQLPEEGLKFMVYLQKENIIDESGMPKERFSAEFPKEGPSILRIQQVVRGDSAAYFCASSPSGQHYTDTQYFGPGTRLTVL.

The chain carries TRBV5-6 and TRBJ2-6; D might be TRBD2 (6 bases). V gave up 4 bases and J gave up 2 bases, with 13 bases separating them. CDR1 SGHDT and CDR2 YYEEEE come from the germline V gene. The CDR3 totals 16 residues. The CDR3 is CASSQAGMPGANVLTF. CDR3 nucleotides: TGTGCCAGCAGCCAGGCGGGGATGCCTGGGGCCAACGTCCTGACTTTC.

This chain uses TRBV25-1 with TRBJ1-1; no firm D call. Trimming left V 3 bases short and J 2 bases short, with 13 bases between. This CDR3 has 15 amino acids. Germline CDR1 reads MGHDK; CDR2 reads SYGVNS. DNA of the CDR3: TGTGCCAGCAGTGATATTTGGCAGGTAAACACTGAAGCTTTCTTT. Encoded protein: CASSDIWQVNTEAFF.

Many counts were recorded for this clone. This chain joins TRBV10-1 and TRBJ2-1; TRBD1 agrees at 7 bases. Germline CDR1 WNHNN, CDR2 SYGVQD (reference sequence). V lost 5 bases, J lost 2 bases, and 9 bases stayed unmatched. There are 16 residues in the CDR3. The CDR3 is CASSRSLQGTYNEQFF. Written as DNA, the CDR3 is TGCGCCAGCAGTCGGTCGTTACAGGGGACCTACAATGAGCAGTTCTTC.

The chain recombines TRBV5-8 with TRBJ1-5; weak D call: TRBD1 (5 bases). Germline CDR1 reads SGHTS; CDR2 reads YDEGEE. The CDR3 covers 15 residues. Trimming left V 3 bases short and J 4 bases short, with 14 bases between. DNA of the CDR3: TGTGCCAGCAGCTCCGGGACCGTAACGAATCAGCCCCAGCATTTT. Its translation: CASSSGTVTNQPQHF. The full variable domain, its missing parts supplied by reference TRBV5-8 and TRBJ1-5, is EAGVTQSPTHLIKTRGQQATLRCSPISGHTSVYWYQQALGLGLQFLLWYDEGEERNRGNFPPRFSGRQFPNYSSELNVNALELEDSALYLCASSSGTVTNQPQHFGDGTRLSIL.

The chain combines TRBV19 with TRBJ1-4, with D perhaps matching TRBD1 (5 bases). This CDR3 spans 12 amino acids. Germline V gene lookup returns CDR1 LNHDA and CDR2 SQIVND (reference sequence). Trimming stripped 6 bases from V and 8 bases from J, with 10 bases between. CDR3 amino acids: CASRGVGEKLFF. DNA of the CDR3: TGTGCCAGTAGGGGGGTAGGGGAAAAACTGTTTTTT.

This clone was seen only once. The rearrangement joins TRBV5-6 to TRBJ1-5; D is undetermined. Trimming took 1 base from V and 5 from J, leaving 13 bases between them. Germline V gene lookup returns CDR1 SGHDT and CDR2 YYEEEE. This CDR3 region has 15 residues. CDR3 in DNA: TGTGCCAGCAGCTTGTGGCCGCATGCCGATCAGCCCCAGCATTTT. It specifies CASSLWPHADQPQHF.

This chain joins TRBV12-5 and TRBJ1-5, with 12 positions matching TRBD1. J gave up 2 bases and V 6 bases, and 17 bases lay outside the gene matches. CDR3 length equals 20 residues. Germline V lookup: CDR1 LGHNT, CDR2 FRNRAP. In DNA, the CDR3 is TGTGCTAGTGGCCGCGCTACCGGGACAGGGGGCTACCGTGGCAATCAGCCCCAGCATTTT. This sequence encodes CASGRATGTGGYRGNQPQHF.